The following is a T cell receptor (beta chain) sequence with its context. Its antigen is undetermined. Every donor contributed roughly 10 milliliters of peripheral blood by blood draw. Isolation recovered at least 7 million PBMCs from every sample. Every sample gave at least 6 micrograms of total RNA when it was extracted. The sample originates from a study of blood T cells in healthy people across ages. Overall study findings and caveats: Estimates of total diversity, which came from one million sequenced T cells, were considered to be underestimates.

Combining a sample-barcoded 5' primer with a J-beta primer mix, a second PCR ran for 7 to 11 cycles. A single record per CDR3 protein comes from TCRdb applying MiXCR to the 5' RACE reads. The repertoire holds around 990,000 distinct CDR3 sequences, around two fifths seen once, with under 15% in the top ten. Per germline, CDR1 SGHVS and CDR2 FNYEAQ. This CDR3 is 15 amino acids long. With 7 bases clipped from V and 7 bases from J, the junction kept 14 bases outside the gene matches. The material sequenced was blood. The chain couples TRBV7-6 to TRBJ2-7, with 9 bases fitting TRBD2. The sequence derives from a man aged 18 to 30 in good health. CDR3 loop: CASTFGAGGYNEQYF. For the CDR3, the DNA is TGTGCCAGCACCTTCGGAGCGGGGGGATACAATGAGCAGTACTTC.